Here is one T cell receptor (beta chain) with its context. Its target is unknown. CDR3 length: 11 residues. Looked up from germline, CDR1 is MNHNS and CDR2 is SASEGT. The V and J ends lost 3 bases and 5 bases respectively, with 5 bases between them. The source of the sample is a study of cytomegalovirus exposure and HLA in healthy donors. The PCR had 60 Vbeta and 13 Jbeta primers. The data were produced by immunoSEQ multiplex PCR, yet TCRdb's version contains in-frame clones alone and is incomplete. The sample holds approximately 190,000 clones, around 90% seen once. Study-level results: The study flagged roughly 150 TCR beta chains as cytomegalovirus-associated.

Sequencing used PBMCs. The sequence came from a boy aged 2 to 10 in good health and CMV-seronegative. The chain carries TRBV6-1 and TRBJ2-7; D gene ambiguous. The chain's CDR3 is CASSDRDEQYF. Written as DNA, the CDR3 is TGTGCCAGCAGTGATCGGGACGAGCAGTACTTC.